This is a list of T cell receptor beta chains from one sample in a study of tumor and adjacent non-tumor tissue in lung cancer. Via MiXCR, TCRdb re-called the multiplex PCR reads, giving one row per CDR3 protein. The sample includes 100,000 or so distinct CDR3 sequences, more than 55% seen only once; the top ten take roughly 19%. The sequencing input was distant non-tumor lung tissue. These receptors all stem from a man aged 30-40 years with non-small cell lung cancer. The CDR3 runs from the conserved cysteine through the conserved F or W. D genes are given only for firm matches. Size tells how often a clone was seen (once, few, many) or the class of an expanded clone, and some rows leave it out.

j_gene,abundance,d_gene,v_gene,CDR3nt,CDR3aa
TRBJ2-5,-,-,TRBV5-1,TGCGCCAGCATGGACAAGGAAACTCAAGAGACCCAGTACTTC,CASMDKETQETQYF
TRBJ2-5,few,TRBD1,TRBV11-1,TGTGCCAGCAGCCAAGAGGGGGCATCCAAGACCCAGTACTTC,CASSQEGASKTQYF
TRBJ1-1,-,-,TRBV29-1,TGTAGCGTTGAATTTGTGAACATGAACACTGAAGCTTTCTTT,CSVEFVNMNTEAFF
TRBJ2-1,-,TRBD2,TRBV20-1,TGCAGTGTTAGCGGGGGATTCTCCTACAATGAGCAGTTCTTC,CSVSGGFSYNEQFF
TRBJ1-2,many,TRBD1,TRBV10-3,TGTGCCACCAACAGGGGGTCTAACTATGGCTACACCTTC,CATNRGSNYGYTF
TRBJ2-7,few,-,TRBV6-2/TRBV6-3,TGTGCCAGCAGTTACTCGGACAACTCTATCTACGAGCAGTACTTC,CASSYSDNSIYEQYF
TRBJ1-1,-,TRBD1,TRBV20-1,TGCAGTGCTGACAGGGGACTGACTGAAGCTTCCTTT,CSADRGLTEASF
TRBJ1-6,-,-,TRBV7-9,TGTGCCAGCAGCTTAGTGGCAGGGAGCTCCTATAATTCACCCCTCTACTTT,CASSLVAGSSYNSPLYF
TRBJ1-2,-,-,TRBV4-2,TGTGTCAGCAGCCAAGGACAGAATTATGGTTACACCTTC,CVSSQGQNYGYTF
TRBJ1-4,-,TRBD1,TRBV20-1,TGCAGTGTTAGGGGACAGGGCAGGAGTCCGCGATTT,CSVRGQGRSPRF
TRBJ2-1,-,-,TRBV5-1,TGCGCCAGCAACTTGGGTGGGAGCTGCAATGAGCAGTTCTTC,CASNLGGSCNEQFF
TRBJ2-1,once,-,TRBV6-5,TGTGCCAGCGGTTACTCATGGGCGGCCAGCTCCTACAATGAGCAGTTCTTC,CASGYSWAASSYNEQFF
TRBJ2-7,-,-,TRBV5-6,TGTGCCAGCACCACTTCACGATTGTTCTACGAACAGTACTTC,CASTTSRLFYEQYF
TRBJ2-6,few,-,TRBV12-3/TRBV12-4,TGTGCCAACAGTACATCTTCCGCGGCCAACGTCCTGACTTTC,CANSTSSAANVLTF
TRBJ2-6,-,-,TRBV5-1,TGCGCCAGCAGCTTGGAGGGGTCTGGGGCCAACATCCTGACTTTC,CASSLEGSGANILTF
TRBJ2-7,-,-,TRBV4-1,TGCGACAGCAGTCAAGTTGGAGACAATGCTCACGAGCAGTACTTC,CDSSQVGDNAHEQYF
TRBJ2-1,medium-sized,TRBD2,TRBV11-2,TGTGCCAGCAGTCCCCCTAGCGGGAGAAAATCCTACAATGAGCAGTTCTTC,CASSPPSGRKSYNEQFF
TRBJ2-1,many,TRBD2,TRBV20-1,TGCAGTGCTAGAGGACTAGCGGGAGAGGGTGAGCAGTTCTTC,CSARGLAGEGEQFF
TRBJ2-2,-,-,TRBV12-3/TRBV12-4,TGTGCCAGCACTCTGGGGGGAGGCGTCGGGGAGCTGTTTTTT,CASTLGGGVGELFF
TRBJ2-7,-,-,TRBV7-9,TGTGCCAGCAGCTTGGACTCTAGGGTCTACGAGCAGTACTTC,CASSLDSRVYEQYF
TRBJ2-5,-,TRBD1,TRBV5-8,TGTGCCAGCAGCTTGGGGACAGGGAACTACCTACAAGAAACCCAGTACTTC,CASSLGTGNYLQETQYF
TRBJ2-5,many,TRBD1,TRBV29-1,TGCAGCGTTGAGAGACAGGGGGTGGGGGAGACCCAGTACTTC,CSVERQGVGETQYF
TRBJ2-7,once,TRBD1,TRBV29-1,TGCAGCGTCTCAATGGACAGGATTAGCTCCTACGAGCAGTGCTTC,CSVSMDRISSYEQCF
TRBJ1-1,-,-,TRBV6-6,TGTGCCAACAGTTACGTGGGGGGCGGTGGGACTGAGGCTTCCTTT,CANSYVGGGGTEASF
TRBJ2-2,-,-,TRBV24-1,-,CATSRRAGIRDFPGELFF
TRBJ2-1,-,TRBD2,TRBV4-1,TGCGCCATCAGCCAAGGTCGGGGGGGAAGATACAATGAGCAGTTCTTC,CAISQGRGGRYNEQFF
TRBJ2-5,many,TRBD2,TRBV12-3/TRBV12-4,TGTGCCAGCAGTTTAGTGACTAGCGGCGAGACCCAGTACTTC,CASSLVTSGETQYF
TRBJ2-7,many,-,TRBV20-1,TGCAGTGCTAGAATGCCCGGGGGGCGGCTCTACGAGCAGTACTTC,CSARMPGGRLYEQYF
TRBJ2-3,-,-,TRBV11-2,TGTGTCAGCAGTGCCGGGACTTTGCGGCAGTATTTT,CVSSAGTLRQYF
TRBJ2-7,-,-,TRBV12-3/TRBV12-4,TGTGCCAGCAGCATCCTTTTTCGCGAGCAGTACTTC,CASSILFREQYF
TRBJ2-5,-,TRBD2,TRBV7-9,TGTGCCAGCAGCCGACTTGGACTAGCGGGGGCCCAAGAGACCCAGTACTTC,CASSRLGLAGAQETQYF
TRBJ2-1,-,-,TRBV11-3,TGTGCCAGGATATCCACACCTGGCAATGAGCAGTTCTTC,CARISTPGNEQFF
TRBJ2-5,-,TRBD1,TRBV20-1,TGCAGTGCTAGAGGGCAGGGGGATTGGGAGACCCAGTACTTC,CSARGQGDWETQYF
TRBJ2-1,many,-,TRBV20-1,TGCAGTGCTAGAGCAGTACGGGCTTCTACTCTAAATGAGCAGTTCTTC,CSARAVRASTLNEQFF
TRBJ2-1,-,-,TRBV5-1,TGCGCCAGCAGCTCAACTAGCATATTGCTAAATGAGCAGTTCTTC,CASSSTSILLNEQFF
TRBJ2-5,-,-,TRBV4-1,TGCGCCGGCAGCCAAGTAAGAGATACCCAGTACTTC,CAGSQVRDTQYF
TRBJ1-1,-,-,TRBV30,TGTGCCTGGAGTCCAGGACTTCAGAACACTGAAGCTTTCTTT,CAWSPGLQNTEAFF
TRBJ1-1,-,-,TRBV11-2,TGTACCAGCAGCCCAACCGGCCTCTCCATGAAGAGCACTGAAGCTTTCTTT,CTSSPTGLSMKSTEAFF
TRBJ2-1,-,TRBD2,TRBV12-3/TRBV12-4,TGTGCCGGCAACGGGAGGGCCTTCGACAATGAGCTGTTCTTC,CAGNGRAFDNELFF
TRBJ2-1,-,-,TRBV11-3,TGCACCAGCAGCTTAGGAGACAGGTACAATGAGCAGTTCTTC,CTSSLGDRYNEQFF
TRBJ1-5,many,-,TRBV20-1,TGCAGTGCTACCACAGGGTTTCAGCCCCAGCATTTT,CSATTGFQPQHF
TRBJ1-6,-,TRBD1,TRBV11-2,TGTACCAGCAGCGTGGACAGGCTAGGGTCGCCCCTCCACTTT,CTSSVDRLGSPLHF
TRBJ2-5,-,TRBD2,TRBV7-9,TGTGCCAGCAGCTTAGCCGCGGGAGTGCGGACCCAGTACTTC,CASSLAAGVRTQYF
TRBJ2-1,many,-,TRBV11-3,TGTGCCAGCAGCCCCCGGACTATTTCCTACAATGAGCAGTTCTTC,CASSPRTISYNEQFF
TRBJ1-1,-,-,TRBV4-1,TGCGCCAGCAACCAGGAGGTGGCAGGCTTAACTGAAGCTTTCTTT,CASNQEVAGLTEAFF